These 30 T cell receptor beta chains were all obtained from the same sample, sequenced in a study of blood T cell repertoires in COVID-19. Data came from immunoSEQ multiplex PCR; TCRdb stores just in-frame clones and leaves some out. Here the sample spans tens of thousands of clones, 88% being singletons. Sequenced input: peripheral blood. The receptor set was obtained from a man aged 60 to 75 with acute or convalescent COVID-19.

V gene TRBV30 combines with J gene TRBJ1-6; possible D gene TRBD1, 5 bases. The germline V gene encodes CDR1 GTSNPN and CDR2 SVGIG (reference sequence). Trimming shortened V by 0 bases and J by 7 bases, and 10 bases separated the two germline ends. The CDR3 totals 14 residues. The CDR3 loop reads CAWSVPGVNSPLHF. For the CDR3, the DNA is TGTGCCTGGAGTGTACCGGGGGTGAATTCACCCCTCCACTTT.

CDR3 loop: CASSLGAGGNNEQFF. CDR3 DNA: TGTGCCAGCAGCTTAGGAGCGGGAGGAAACAATGAGCAGTTCTTC. This chain uses TRBV7-3 with TRBJ2-1, with 9 nucleotides matching TRBD2. This CDR3 has 15 amino acids. Germline V gene data show CDR1 as SGHTA and CDR2 as FQGTGA. V lost 2 bases, J lost 5 bases, and 4 bases stayed unmatched.

V is TRBV10-2 and J is TRBJ1-6; 10 bases are a match to TRBD1. The CDR3 is made up of 16 amino acids. After removal of 4 bases from V and 6 bases from J, the junction contained 6 bases not matched to a gene. CDR1 and CDR2 from the germline V gene are WSHSY and SAAADI. The CDR3 DNA reads as TGCGCCAGCAGTGGATCCCGGGACAGGGGTAATTCACCCCTCCACTTT. Protein: CASSGSRDRGNSPLHF.

The V call is TRBV6-5, the J call TRBJ2-7, with D perhaps matching TRBD1 (6 bases). Trimming removed 7 bases at V and 0 bases at J, with 13 bases between. The CDR3 sequence is 14 residues long. Germline loops: CDR1 MNHEY, CDR2 SVGAGI. CDR3 region: CASTETGISYEQYF. Here the CDR3 DNA reads TGTGCCAGCACCGAGACAGGAATCTCCTACGAGCAGTACTTC.

This clone was recorded only once. The chain employs TRBV27 and TRBJ1-2, with D possibly matching TRBD1 (6 bases). This CDR3 is built from 14 residues. V was pared by 11 bases and J by 5 bases, with 21 bases between. Germline loops: CDR1 MNHEY, CDR2 SMNVEV (reference sequence). CDR3 coding DNA: TGTGCCTCCCGGCCGAGACAGGACCTTTATGGCTACACCTTC. It yields the protein CASRPRQDLYGYTF.

This chain joins TRBV30 and TRBJ1-3; D is unclear. The germline V gene has CDR1 GTSNPN and CDR2 SVGIG (reference sequence). The CDR3 runs to 10 residues. V dropped 6 bases and J dropped 9 bases, with 9 bases sitting between them. The CDR3 region is CACGISTIYF. The CDR3, as DNA: TGTGCCTGCGGGATAAGCACCATATATTTT.

V gene TRBV11-3 combines with J gene TRBJ2-3; D ambiguous. CDR3 length: 12 residues. Germline V gene data show CDR1 as SGHNT and CDR2 as YENEEA. Trimming removed 6 bases at V and 0 bases at J, with 4 bases between. The CDR3 nucleotides are TGTGCCAGCAGTACTAGCACAGATACGCAGTATTTT. Protein product: CASSTSTDTQYF.

This rearrangement joins TRBV9 to TRBJ2-3; 9 nucleotides match TRBD2. The V gene end was trimmed by 2 bases and the J gene end by 0 bases; junction bases not matched to a gene: 1. The CDR3 length is 15 residues. Germline V lookup: CDR1 SGDLS, CDR2 YYNGEE. In DNA, the CDR3 is TGTGCCAGCAGCGTCGGACTAGCGAGCACAGATACGCAGTATTTT. As protein: CASSVGLASTDTQYF.

The CDR3 sequence is CAWRVGANTGELFF. DNA for the CDR3: TGTGCCTGGAGGGTAGGGGCGAACACCGGGGAGCTGTTTTTT. The chain recombines TRBV30 with TRBJ2-2, with a weak D call TRBD1 (5 bases). This CDR3 region has 14 residues. Germline lookup yields CDR1 GTSNPN and CDR2 SVGIG (reference sequence). Trimming pared 3 bases from V and 0 bases from J, leaving 8 bases between.

The chain uses TRBV5-4 and TRBJ2-7, with D possibly TRBD2 on 5 matching bases. Germline-derived CDR1 and CDR2 are SGHNT and YYREEE (reference sequence). This CDR3 spans 15 amino acids. The V end lost 0 bases, the J end lost 4 bases, and 14 bases lay between the germline ends. DNA for the CDR3: TGTGCCAGCAGCTTGGGCCAGCGAGGGTCTTACGAGCAGTACTTC. Its translation: CASSLGQRGSYEQYF.

The chain carries TRBV5-4 and TRBJ1-6; 8 bases line up with TRBD1. V shed 0 bases and J 7 bases; nucleotides not matched to a gene: 0. In germline, CDR1 is SGHNT, CDR2 YYREEE (reference sequence). This CDR3 is 14 amino acids long. The CDR3 DNA follows: TGTGCCAGCAGCTTGGGGGACAGGAATTCACCCCTCCACTTT. This encodes CASSLGDRNSPLHF. Supplemented by reference TRBV5-4 and TRBJ1-6, the full variable domain reads ETGVTQSPTHLIKTRGQQVTLRCSSQSGHNTVSWYQQALGQGPQFIFQYYREEENGRGNFPPRFSGLQFPNYSSELNVNALELDDSALYLCASSLGDRNSPLHFGNGTRLTVT.

The gene calls are TRBV4-1 and TRBJ1-2; the match to TRBD1 covers 7 bases. After removal of 5 bases from V and 1 base from J, the junction contained 4 bases not matched to a gene. This CDR3 is built from 14 residues. The germline CDR1 and CDR2 sequences are MGHRA and YSYEKL. The CDR3 is CASSETGNNYGYTF. In DNA, the CDR3 is TGCGCCAGCAGCGAGACAGGGAATAACTATGGCTACACCTTC.

The CDR3 DNA follows: TGTGCCAGCAACCTGGGGAGCCCTAGGTGGAATGAGCAGTTCTTC. Protein sequence: CASNLGSPRWNEQFF. The rearrangement uses TRBV28 and TRBJ2-1; TRBD2 might be the D (5 bases). Trimming pared 7 bases from V and 7 bases from J, leaving 20 bases between. This CDR3 has 15 amino acids. Germline CDR1 MDHEN, CDR2 SYDVKM.

V usage is TRBV7-7 and J usage is TRBJ2-2; 7 bases line up with TRBD2. The germline V gene has CDR1 SSHAT and CDR2 FNYEAQ (reference sequence). The CDR3 runs to 16 residues. Losses at the gene ends were 5 bases for V and 1 base for J; bases not matched to a gene: 7. The CDR3 sequence is CASSPRGGRNTGELFF. The CDR3 nucleotides read TGTGCCAGCAGCCCCCGGGGCGGGAGGAACACCGGGGAGCTGTTTTTT. The full variable domain, with the rest looked up from reference TRBV7-7 and TRBJ2-2, is GAGVSQSPRYKVTKRGQDVTLRCDPISSHATLYWYQQALGQGPEFLTYFNYEAQPDKSGLPSDRFSAERPEGSISTLTIQRTEQRDSAMYRCASSPRGGRNTGELFFGEGSRLTVL.

The rearrangement uses TRBV7-9 and TRBJ2-7; no clear D. The CDR3 is 11 amino acids. The V gene lost 1 base and the J gene lost 7 bases, with 5 bases spanning the gap. CDR1 SEHNR and CDR2 FQNEAQ come from the germline V gene (reference sequence). The CDR3 sequence: CASSLVSEQYF. CDR3 bases: TGTGCCAGCAGCTTAGTTTCTGAGCAGTACTTC.

The rearrangement joins TRBV18 to TRBJ2-7; 12 nucleotides agree with TRBD2. Germline-derived CDR1 and CDR2 are KGHSH and LQKENI. CDR3 size: 14 residues. V lost 6 bases, J lost 3 bases, and 3 bases stayed unmatched. CDR3 DNA: TGTGCCAGCTCCGAGACTAGCGGGAGCTACGAGCAGTACTTC. Translating gives CASSETSGSYEQYF.

The chain joins TRBV12-3 or TRBV12-4 to TRBJ2-7; possible D gene TRBD2, 6 bases. Trimming removed 1 base at V and 4 bases at J, with 8 bases between. The CDR3 runs to 13 residues. CDR3 sequence: CASSLVAGYEQYF. The CDR3 DNA sequence: TGTGCCAGCAGTTTAGTGGCGGGATACGAGCAGTACTTC.

The chain links TRBV6-5 to TRBJ1-2; 7 positions agree with TRBD1. The CDR3 extends over 14 amino acids. Trimming removed 5 bases from V and 0 bases from J; junction bases left unmatched: 3. Germline CDR1 is MNHEY and CDR2 is SVGAGI. CDR3 loop: CASSRGTANYGYTF. The CDR3 DNA reads TGTGCCAGCAGTCGCGGGACAGCTAACTATGGCTACACCTTC.

The V call is TRBV9, the J call TRBJ1-1; 9 positions match TRBD1. This CDR3 is 16 amino acids long. The germline CDR1 and CDR2 sequences are SGDLS and YYNGEE. V was pared by 3 bases and J by 0 bases, with 6 bases of the junction left unmatched. CDR3 DNA sequence: TGTGCCAGCAGCGGAAGGACAGGGGATGTGAACACTGAAGCTTTCTTT. Translation: CASSGRTGDVNTEAFF.

This sequence joins TRBV2 and TRBJ2-2, with D perhaps matching TRBD2 (6 bases). The germline V gene encodes CDR1 SNHLY and CDR2 FYNNEI. V lost 3 bases and J 0 bases, leaving 11 bases between the germline ends. CDR3 size: 16 residues. The CDR3 DNA sequence: TGTGCCAGCAGTGATGAGGGCGGGGCGAACACCGGGGAGCTGTTTTTT. This codes for CASSDEGGANTGELFF.

This clone was seen only once. This chain links TRBV15 with TRBJ1-5; maybe TRBD1 (6 bases). The germline V gene has CDR1 LNHNV and CDR2 YYDKDF (reference sequence). V gave up 6 bases and J gave up 5 bases, with 14 bases separating them. The CDR3 runs 14 residues. CDR3 sequence: CATSGGAVYQPQHF. The CDR3 DNA reads as TGTGCCACCAGTGGGGGGGCGGTTTATCAGCCCCAGCATTTT.

This chain links TRBV7-8 with TRBJ2-5; 9 bases agree with TRBD2. The germline CDR1 and CDR2 sequences are SGHVS and FQNEAQ. V shed 5 bases, J shed 1 base, and the junction held 2 bases outside the gene matches. The CDR3 is 14 residues long. CDR3 sequence: CASSPGLAQETQYF. For the CDR3, the DNA is TGTGCCAGCAGCCCGGGACTAGCCCAAGAGACCCAGTACTTC.

The chain links TRBV19 to TRBJ1-4; D is ambiguous. Per the germline V gene, CDR1 is LNHDA and CDR2 is SQIVND (reference sequence). The CDR3 contains 13 residues. V lost 10 bases to trimming and J lost 8 bases, with 17 bases between them. As DNA, the CDR3 is TGTGCCACTCACCGGCAGGCGGGCGAAAAACTGTTTTTT. Translation gives CATHRQAGEKLFF. Filled out from reference TRBV19 and TRBJ1-4, the complete variable domain reads DGGITQSPKYLFRKEGQNVTLSCEQNLNHDAMYWYRQDPGQGLRLIYYSQIVNDFQKGDIAEGYSVSREKKESFPLTVTSAQKNPTAFYLCATHRQAGEKLFFGSGTQLSVL.

The J gene is TRBJ1-1, the V gene TRBV15, with 9 bases lining up with TRBD1. CDR1 is LNHNV and CDR2 is YYDKDF in the germline V gene (reference sequence). The CDR3 contains 18 residues. Trimming took 5 bases from V and 0 from J; bases not matched to a gene: 13. The CDR3 DNA follows: TGTGCCACCAGCGGCCGGGACAGGGTCGGGTACTTGAACACTGAAGCTTTCTTT. Protein sequence: CATSGRDRVGYLNTEAFF.

The chain has TRBV9 and TRBJ1-1; perhaps TRBD1 as D (6 bases). Trimming shortened V by 0 bases and J by 7 bases, and 16 bases separated the two germline ends. CDR1 and CDR2 (germline): SGDLS, YYNGEE. This CDR3 comprises 15 residues. CDR3 amino acids: CASSVAAGGKGEAFF. In DNA form, the CDR3 reads TGTGCCAGCAGCGTAGCTGCGGGGGGCAAGGGTGAAGCTTTCTTT.

The CDR3 bases are TGTGCCAGCAGTTTGGGACTAGCGGGAGGGTTGGATACGCAGTATTTT. Translation gives CASSLGLAGGLDTQYF. V gene TRBV28 combines with J gene TRBJ2-3, with 16 positions matching TRBD2. V shed 3 bases and J 6 bases; nucleotides not matched to a gene: 3. This CDR3 has 16 residues. The germline V gene has CDR1 MDHEN and CDR2 SYDVKM.

This clone was seen more than once but under ten times. The V gene is TRBV7-2, the J gene TRBJ2-5; D remains unclear. This CDR3 has 13 amino acids. CDR1 SGHTA and CDR2 FQGNSA come from the germline V gene. Trimming removed 2 bases from V and 4 bases from J, with 8 bases in between. The CDR3 spells CASSLRQRETQYF. The CDR3 coding sequence is TGTGCCAGCAGCTTAAGACAAAGAGAGACCCAGTACTTC.

CDR3 coding DNA: TGTGCCAGCGCCACCCGGGACAGCCTTCACCGCAATCAGCCCCAGCATTTT. Encoded protein: CASATRDSLHRNQPQHF. The rearrangement joins TRBV28 to TRBJ1-5; 7 bases match TRBD1. The CDR3 covers 17 residues. The trim removed 8 bases at V and 2 bases at J, leaving 15 bases unmatched. Germline loops: CDR1 MDHEN, CDR2 SYDVKM.

This clone was recorded once. The CDR3 loop is CASHPWVGAADTQYF. The CDR3 nucleotides are TGTGCCAGCCACCCTTGGGTTGGAGCGGCAGATACGCAGTATTTT. The J gene is TRBJ2-3, the V gene TRBV19; perhaps TRBD2 as D (5 bases). The germline V gene has CDR1 LNHDA and CDR2 SQIVND (reference sequence). V lost 9 bases, J lost 4 bases, and 20 bases lay in between. The CDR3 runs to 15 residues.

The chain combines TRBV14 with TRBJ2-2; no firm D call. The CDR3 has 15 amino acids. V dropped 1 base and J dropped 5 bases, with 11 bases sitting between them. Per the germline V gene, CDR1 is SGHDN and CDR2 is FVKESK. CDR3 DNA sequence: TGTGCCAGCAGCCAAGTTCTGGGCGAGACCGGGGAGCTGTTTTTT. It yields the protein CASSQVLGETGELFF.